The T cell receptor beta chain under discussion was sequenced for a study of blood T cell repertoires in COVID-19. In the original processing: The assay estimated nucleated cells by amplifying reference gene primers. Only in-frame clones appear in the TCRdb table, and some are missing; sequencing was by immunoSEQ multiplex PCR. V and J calls and clone size are those listed in that table; D and trimming were worked out from the DNA. The sample has 350,000 or so clones, 86% seen once. Trimming took 1 base from V and 0 from J; bases not matched to a gene: 11. This CDR3 has 18 residues. Looked up from germline, CDR1 is SGHTA and CDR2 is FQGNSA.

The TCR comes from a middle-aged woman with acute COVID-19. This chain links TRBV7-2 with TRBJ2-7; 8 positions match TRBD2. Input material: PBMCs or T cells enriched from blood (not recorded which). CDR3 in amino acids: CASSLVSGREANSYEQYF. The CDR3 nucleotides are TGTGCCAGCAGCTTAGTATCCGGGCGGGAGGCCAACTCCTACGAGCAGTACTTC.